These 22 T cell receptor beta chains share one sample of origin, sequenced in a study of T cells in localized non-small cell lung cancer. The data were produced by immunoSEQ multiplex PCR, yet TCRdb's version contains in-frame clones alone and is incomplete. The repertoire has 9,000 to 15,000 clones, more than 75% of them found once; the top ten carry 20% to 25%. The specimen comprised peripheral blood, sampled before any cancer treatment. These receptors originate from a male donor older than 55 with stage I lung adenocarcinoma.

The CDR3, as DNA: TGTGCCAGCAGCTTAGATTCCTCCTATAATTCACCCCTCCACTTT. Translation: CASSLDSSYNSPLHF. V gene TRBV7-8 combines with J gene TRBJ1-6; D is unresolved. CDR3 length equals 15 residues. Trimming shortened V by 1 base and J by 0 bases, and 4 bases separated the two germline ends. The V gene's germline CDR1 is SGHVS and CDR2 FQNEAQ.

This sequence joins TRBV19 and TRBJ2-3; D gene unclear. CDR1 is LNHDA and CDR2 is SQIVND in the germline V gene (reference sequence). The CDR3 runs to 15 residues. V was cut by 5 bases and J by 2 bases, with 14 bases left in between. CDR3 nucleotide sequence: TGTGCCAGTAGTGCCGGGTCAGCCTACACAGATACGCAGTATTTT. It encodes CASSAGSAYTDTQYF.

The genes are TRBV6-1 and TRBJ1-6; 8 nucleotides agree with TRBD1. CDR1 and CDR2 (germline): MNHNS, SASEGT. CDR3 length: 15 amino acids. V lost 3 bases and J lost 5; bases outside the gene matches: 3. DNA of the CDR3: TGTGCCAGCAGTGATCCGGGACAGGATAATTCACCCCTCCACTTT. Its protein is CASSDPGQDNSPLHF.

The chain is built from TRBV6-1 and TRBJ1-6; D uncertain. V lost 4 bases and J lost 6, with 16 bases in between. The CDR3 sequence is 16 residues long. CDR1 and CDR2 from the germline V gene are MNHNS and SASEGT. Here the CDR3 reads CASSGAPPRINSPLHF. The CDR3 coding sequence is TGTGCCAGCAGTGGGGCCCCTCCCAGGATTAATTCACCCCTCCACTTT.

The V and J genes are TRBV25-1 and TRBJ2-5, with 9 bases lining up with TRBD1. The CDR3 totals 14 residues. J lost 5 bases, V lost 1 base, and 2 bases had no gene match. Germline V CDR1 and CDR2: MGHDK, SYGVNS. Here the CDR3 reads CASSELGTGETQYF. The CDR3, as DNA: TGTGCCAGCAGTGAATTAGGGACAGGGGAGACCCAGTACTTC.

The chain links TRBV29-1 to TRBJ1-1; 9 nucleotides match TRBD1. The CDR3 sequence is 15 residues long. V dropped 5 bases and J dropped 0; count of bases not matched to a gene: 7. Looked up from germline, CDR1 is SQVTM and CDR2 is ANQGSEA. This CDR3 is CSVLQGAGMNTEAFF. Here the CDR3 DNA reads TGCAGCGTTTTACAGGGGGCGGGCATGAACACTGAAGCTTTCTTT.

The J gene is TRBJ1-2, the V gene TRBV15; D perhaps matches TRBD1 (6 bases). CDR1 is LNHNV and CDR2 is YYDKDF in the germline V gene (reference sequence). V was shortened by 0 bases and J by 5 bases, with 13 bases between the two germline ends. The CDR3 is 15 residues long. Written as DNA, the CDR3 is TGTGCCACCAGCAGAGATGGCGGGGGCGGATATGGCTACACCTTC. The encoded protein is CATSRDGGGGYGYTF.

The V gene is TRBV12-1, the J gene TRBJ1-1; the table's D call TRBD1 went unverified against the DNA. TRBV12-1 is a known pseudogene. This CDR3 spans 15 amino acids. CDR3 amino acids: CASSFGATGYTEAFF. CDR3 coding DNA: TGTGCCAGCAGCTTTGGAGCGACAGGATACACTGAAGCTTTCTTT.

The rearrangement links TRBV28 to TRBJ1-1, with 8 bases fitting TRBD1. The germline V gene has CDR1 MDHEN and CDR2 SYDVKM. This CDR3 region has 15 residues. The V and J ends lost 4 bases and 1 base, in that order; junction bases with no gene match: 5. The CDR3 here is CASSYRGTGNTEAFF. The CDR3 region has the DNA TGTGCCAGCAGTTATAGAGGGACAGGGAACACTGAAGCTTTCTTT.

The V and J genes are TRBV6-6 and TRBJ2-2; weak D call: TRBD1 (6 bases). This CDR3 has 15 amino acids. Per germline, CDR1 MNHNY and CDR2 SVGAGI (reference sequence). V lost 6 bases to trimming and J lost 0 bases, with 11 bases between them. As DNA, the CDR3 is TGTGCCAGCAGATTAGGGGGTCCGAACACCGGGGAGCTGTTTTTT. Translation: CASRLGGPNTGELFF.

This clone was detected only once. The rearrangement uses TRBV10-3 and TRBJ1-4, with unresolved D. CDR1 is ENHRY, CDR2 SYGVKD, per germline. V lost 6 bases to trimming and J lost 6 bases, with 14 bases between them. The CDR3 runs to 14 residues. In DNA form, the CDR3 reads TGTGCCATCAGCCCCCAGGCAGGCGATGAAAAACTGTTTTTT. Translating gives CAISPQAGDEKLFF.

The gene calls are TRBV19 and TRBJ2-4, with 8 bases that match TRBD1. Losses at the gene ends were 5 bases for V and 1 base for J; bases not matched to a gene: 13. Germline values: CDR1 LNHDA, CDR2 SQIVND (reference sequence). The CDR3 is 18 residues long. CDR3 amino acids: CASSGQGGVLYAKNIQYF. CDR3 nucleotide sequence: TGTGCCAGTAGTGGACAGGGTGGAGTTCTTTATGCCAAAAACATTCAGTACTTC.

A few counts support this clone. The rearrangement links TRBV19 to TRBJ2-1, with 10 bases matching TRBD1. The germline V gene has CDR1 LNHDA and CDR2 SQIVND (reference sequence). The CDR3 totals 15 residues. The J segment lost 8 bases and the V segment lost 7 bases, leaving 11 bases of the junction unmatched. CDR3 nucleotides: TGTGCCAGTAATCACCGGGACAGGGGATCCGATGAGCAGTTCTTC. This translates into CASNHRDRGSDEQFF.

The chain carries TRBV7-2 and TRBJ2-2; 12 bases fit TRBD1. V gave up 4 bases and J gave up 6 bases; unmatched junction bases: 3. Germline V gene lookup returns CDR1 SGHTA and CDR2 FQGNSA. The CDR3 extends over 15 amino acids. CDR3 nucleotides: TGTGCCAGCAGCTCGGGACAGGGGGCGCCCGGGGAGCTGTTTTTT. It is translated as CASSSGQGAPGELFF.

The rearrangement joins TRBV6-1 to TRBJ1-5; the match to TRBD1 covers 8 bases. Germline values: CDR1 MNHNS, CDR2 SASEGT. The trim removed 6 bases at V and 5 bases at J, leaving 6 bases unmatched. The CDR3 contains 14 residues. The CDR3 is CASSGVGQDQPQHF. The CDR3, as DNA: TGTGCCAGCAGCGGGGTGGGACAGGATCAGCCCCAGCATTTT.

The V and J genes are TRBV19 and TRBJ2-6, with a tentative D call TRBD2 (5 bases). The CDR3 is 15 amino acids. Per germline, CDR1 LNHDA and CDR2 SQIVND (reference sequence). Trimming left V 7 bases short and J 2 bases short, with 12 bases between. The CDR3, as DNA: TGTGCCAGTATCAGCGGTCGTACTGGGGCCAACGTCCTGACTTTC. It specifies CASISGRTGANVLTF. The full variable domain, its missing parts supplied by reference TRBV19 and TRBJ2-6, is DGGITQSPKYLFRKEGQNVTLSCEQNLNHDAMYWYRQDPGQGLRLIYYSQIVNDFQKGDIAEGYSVSREKKESFPLTVTSAQKNPTAFYLCASISGRTGANVLTFGAGSRLTVL.

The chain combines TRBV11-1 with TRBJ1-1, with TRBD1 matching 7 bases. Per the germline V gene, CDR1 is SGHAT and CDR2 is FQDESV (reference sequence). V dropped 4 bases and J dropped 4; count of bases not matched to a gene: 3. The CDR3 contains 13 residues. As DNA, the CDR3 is TGTGCCAGCAGCTCTCAGGGGGGCACTGAAGCTTTCTTT. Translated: CASSSQGGTEAFF.

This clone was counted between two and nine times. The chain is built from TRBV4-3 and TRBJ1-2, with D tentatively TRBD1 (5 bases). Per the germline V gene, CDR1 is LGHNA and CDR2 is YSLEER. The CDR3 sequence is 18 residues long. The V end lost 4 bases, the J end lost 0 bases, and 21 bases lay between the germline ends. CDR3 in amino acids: CASSPVDGGNMPNYGYTF. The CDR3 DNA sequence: TGCGCCAGCAGCCCAGTGGACGGGGGGAACATGCCTAACTATGGCTACACCTTC.

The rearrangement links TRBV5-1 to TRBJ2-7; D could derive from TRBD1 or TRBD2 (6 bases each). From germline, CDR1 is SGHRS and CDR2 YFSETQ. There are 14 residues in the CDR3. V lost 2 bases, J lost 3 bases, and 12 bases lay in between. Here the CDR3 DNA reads TGCGCCAGCAGCTTTATTAGGGGGGACTACGAGCAGTACTTC. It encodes CASSFIRGDYEQYF. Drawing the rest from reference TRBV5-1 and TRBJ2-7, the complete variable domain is KAGVTQTPRYLIKTRGQQVTLSCSPISGHRSVSWYQQTPGQGLQFLFEYFSETQRNKGNFPGRFSGRQFSNSRSEMNVSTLELGDSALYLCASSFIRGDYEQYFGPGTRLTVT.

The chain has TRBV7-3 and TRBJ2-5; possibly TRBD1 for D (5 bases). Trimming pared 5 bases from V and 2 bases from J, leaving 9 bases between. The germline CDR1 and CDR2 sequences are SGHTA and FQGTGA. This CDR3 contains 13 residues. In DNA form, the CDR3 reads TGTGCCAGCAGCCCGACAGTTCAAGAGACCCAGTACTTC. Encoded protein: CASSPTVQETQYF.

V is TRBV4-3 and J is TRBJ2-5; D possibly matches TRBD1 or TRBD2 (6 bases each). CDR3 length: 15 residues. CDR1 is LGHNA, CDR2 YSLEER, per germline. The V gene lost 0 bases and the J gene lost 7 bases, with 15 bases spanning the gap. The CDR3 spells CASSQDVARGGTQYF. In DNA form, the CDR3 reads TGCGCCAGCAGCCAAGATGTCGCCAGGGGAGGGACCCAGTACTTC.

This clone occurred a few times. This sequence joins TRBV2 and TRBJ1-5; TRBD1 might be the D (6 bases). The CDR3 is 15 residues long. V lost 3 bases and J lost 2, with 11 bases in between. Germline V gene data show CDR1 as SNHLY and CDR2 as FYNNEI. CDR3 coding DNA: TGTGCCAGCAGTGATATGGGGGCGGGCAATCAGCCCCAGCATTTT. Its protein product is CASSDMGAGNQPQHF.